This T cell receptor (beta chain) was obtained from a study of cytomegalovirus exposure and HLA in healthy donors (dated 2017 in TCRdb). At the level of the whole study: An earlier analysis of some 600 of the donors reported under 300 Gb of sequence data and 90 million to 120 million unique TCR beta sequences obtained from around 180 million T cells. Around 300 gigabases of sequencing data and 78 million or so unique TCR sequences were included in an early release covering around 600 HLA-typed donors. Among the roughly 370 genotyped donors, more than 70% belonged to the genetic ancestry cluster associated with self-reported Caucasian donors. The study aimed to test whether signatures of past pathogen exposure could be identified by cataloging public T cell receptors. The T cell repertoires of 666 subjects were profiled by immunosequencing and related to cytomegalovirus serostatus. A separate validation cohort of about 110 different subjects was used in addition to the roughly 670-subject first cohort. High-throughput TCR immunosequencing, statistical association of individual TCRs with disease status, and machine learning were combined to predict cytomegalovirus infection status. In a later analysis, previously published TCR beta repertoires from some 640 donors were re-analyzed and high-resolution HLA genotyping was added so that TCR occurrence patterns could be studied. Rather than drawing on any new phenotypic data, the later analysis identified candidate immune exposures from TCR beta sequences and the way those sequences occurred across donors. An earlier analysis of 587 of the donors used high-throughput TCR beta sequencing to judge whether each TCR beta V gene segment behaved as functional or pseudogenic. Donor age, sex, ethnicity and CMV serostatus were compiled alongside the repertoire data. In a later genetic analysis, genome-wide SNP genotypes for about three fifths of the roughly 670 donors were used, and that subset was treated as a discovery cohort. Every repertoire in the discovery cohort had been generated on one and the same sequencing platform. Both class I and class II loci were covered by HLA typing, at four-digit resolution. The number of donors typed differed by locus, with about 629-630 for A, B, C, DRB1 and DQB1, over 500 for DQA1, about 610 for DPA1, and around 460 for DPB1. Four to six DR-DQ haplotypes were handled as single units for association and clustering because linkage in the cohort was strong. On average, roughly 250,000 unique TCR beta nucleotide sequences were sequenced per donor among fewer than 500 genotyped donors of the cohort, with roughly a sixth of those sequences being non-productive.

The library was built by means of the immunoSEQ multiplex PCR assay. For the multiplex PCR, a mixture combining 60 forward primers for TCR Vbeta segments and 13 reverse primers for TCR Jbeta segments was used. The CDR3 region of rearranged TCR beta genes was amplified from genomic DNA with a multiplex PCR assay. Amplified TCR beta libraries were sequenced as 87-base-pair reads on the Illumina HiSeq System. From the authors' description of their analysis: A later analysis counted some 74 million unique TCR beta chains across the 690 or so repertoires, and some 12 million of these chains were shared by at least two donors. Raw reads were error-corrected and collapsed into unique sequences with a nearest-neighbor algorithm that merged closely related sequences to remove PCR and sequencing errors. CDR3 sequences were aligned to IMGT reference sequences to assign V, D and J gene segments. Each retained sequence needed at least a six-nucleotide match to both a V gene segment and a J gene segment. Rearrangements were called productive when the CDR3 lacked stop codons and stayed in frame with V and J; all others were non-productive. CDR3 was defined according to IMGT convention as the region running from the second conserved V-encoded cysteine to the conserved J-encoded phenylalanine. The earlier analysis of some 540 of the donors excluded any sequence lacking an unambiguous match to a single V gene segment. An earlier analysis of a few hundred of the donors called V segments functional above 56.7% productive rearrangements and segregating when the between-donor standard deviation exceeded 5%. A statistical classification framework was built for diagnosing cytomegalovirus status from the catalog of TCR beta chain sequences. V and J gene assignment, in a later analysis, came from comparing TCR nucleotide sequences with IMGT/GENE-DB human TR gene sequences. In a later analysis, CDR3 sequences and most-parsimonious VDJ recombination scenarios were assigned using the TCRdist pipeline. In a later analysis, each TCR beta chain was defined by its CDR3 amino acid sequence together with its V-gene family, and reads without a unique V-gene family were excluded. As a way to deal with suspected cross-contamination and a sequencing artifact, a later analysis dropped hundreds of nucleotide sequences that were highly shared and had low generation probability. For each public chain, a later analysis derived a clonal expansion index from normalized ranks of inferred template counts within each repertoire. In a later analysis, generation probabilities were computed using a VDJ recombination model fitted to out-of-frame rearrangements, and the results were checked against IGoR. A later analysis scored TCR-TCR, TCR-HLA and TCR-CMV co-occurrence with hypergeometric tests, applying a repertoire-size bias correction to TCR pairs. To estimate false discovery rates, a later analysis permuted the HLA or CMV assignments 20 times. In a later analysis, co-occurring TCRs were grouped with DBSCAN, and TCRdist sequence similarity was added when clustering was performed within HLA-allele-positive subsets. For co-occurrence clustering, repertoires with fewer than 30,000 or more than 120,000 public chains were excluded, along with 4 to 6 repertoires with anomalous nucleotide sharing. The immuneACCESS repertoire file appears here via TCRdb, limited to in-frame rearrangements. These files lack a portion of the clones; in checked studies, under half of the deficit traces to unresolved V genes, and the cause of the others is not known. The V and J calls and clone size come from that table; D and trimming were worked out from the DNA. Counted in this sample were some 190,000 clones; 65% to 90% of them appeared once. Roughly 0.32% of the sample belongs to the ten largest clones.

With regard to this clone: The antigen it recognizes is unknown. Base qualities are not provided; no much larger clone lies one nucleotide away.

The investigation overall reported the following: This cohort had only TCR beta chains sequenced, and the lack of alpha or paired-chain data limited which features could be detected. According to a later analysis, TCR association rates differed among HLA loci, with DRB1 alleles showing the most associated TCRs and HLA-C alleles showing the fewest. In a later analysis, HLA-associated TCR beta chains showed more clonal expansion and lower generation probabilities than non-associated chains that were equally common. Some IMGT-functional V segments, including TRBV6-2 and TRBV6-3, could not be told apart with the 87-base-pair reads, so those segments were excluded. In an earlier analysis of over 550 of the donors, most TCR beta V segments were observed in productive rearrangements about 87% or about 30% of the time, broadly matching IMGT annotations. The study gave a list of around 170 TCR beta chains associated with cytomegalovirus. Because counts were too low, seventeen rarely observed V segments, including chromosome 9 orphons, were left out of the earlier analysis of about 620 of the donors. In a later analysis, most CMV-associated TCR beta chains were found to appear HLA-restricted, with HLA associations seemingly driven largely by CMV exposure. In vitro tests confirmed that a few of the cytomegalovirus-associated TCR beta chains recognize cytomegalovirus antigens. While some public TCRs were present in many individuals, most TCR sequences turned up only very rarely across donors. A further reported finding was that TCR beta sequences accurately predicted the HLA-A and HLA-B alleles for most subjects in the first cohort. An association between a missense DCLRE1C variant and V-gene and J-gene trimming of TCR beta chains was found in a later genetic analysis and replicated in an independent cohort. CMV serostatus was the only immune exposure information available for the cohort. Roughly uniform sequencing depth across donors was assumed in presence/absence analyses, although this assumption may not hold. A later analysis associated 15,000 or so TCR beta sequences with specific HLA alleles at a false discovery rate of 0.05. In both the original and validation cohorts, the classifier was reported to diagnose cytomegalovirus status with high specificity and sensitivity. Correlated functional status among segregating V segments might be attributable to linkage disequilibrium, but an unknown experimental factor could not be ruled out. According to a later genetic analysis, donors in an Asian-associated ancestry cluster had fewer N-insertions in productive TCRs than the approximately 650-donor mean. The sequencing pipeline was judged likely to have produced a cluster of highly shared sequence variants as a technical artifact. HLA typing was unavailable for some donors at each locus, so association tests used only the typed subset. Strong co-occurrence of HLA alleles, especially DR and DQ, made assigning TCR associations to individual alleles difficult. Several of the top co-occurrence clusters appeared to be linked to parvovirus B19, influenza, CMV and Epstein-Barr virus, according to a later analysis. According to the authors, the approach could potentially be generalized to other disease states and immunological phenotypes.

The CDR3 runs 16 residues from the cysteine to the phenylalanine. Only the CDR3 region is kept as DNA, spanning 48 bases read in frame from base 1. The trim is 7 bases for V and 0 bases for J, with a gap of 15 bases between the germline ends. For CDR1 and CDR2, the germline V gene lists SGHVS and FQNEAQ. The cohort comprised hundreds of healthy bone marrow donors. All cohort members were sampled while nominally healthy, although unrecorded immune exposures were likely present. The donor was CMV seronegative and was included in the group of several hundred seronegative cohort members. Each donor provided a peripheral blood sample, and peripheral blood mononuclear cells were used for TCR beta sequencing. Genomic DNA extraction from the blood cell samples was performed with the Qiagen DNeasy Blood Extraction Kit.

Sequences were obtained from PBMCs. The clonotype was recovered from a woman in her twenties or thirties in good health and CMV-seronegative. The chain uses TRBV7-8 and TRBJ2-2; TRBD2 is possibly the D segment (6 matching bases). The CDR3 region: CASTRSGASNTGELFF. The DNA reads TGTGCCAGCACCCGGTCGGGAGCATCGAACACCGGGGAGCTGTTTTTT.